Listed below are T cell receptor beta chains from one sample, sequenced in a study of blood T cell repertoires in COVID-19. The data were produced by immunoSEQ multiplex PCR, yet TCRdb's version contains in-frame clones alone and is incomplete. The repertoire holds over 45,000 clones, with around 83% as singletons. Sequencing was done on a sample of peripheral blood. The receptor source for this set is an older woman with acute or convalescent COVID-19. Each CDR3 is given with its conserved first and last residue. D genes are given only for firm matches. The size entry is marked missing in some rows and otherwise reads once, few, many or a size class.

clone_size j_call v_call cdr3_length d_call cdr3_nt cdr3_aa
. TRBJ2-3 TRBV29-1 11 TRBD2 TGCAGCGTTGGTTTTCGACTAGCGTTGTATTTT CSVGFRLALYF
. TRBJ2-5 TRBV5-4 14 . TGTGCCAGCAGCATCATGACAGAACCCGGGGGCCAGTACTTC CASSIMTEPGGQYF
. TRBJ1-2 TRBV4-1 15 . TGCGCCAGCAGTCCCTCCTGGACGGACAGCTATGGCTACACCTTC CASSPSWTDSYGYTF
. TRBJ2-1 TRBV15 15 . TGTGCCACCAGCATCAACCTCCTGGCGGGCAATGAGCAGTTCTTC CATSINLLAGNEQFF
. TRBJ2-7 TRBV3-1/TRBV3-2 17 . TGTGCCAGCAGTCATACAGGGGGCGGGAGGCTCCCCTACGAGCAGTACTTC CASSHTGGGRLPYEQYF
. TRBJ1-6 TRBV12-5 14 TRBD1 TGTGCTAGTGGTTCACAGGGGCAATTTTCACCCCTCCACTTT CASGSQGQFSPLHF
. TRBJ2-1 TRBV11-2 17 TRBD2 TGTGCCAGCAGCGCCCGACTAGCGGAGAGCATATACAATGAGCAGTTCTTC CASSARLAESIYNEQFF
. TRBJ1-4 TRBV5-1 15 TRBD1 TGCGCCAGCAGCGCGGGACAGGGGATGGGCGAAAAACTGTTTTTT CASSAGQGMGEKLFF
. TRBJ2-7 TRBV15 14 . TGTGCCACCAGCAGCCCCTTCAGGGGCAGCGAGCAGTACTTC CATSSPFRGSEQYF
. TRBJ1-1 TRBV7-8 15 . TGTGCCAGCAGCTTAGACCTGACAGGGAACACTGAAGCTTTCTTT CASSLDLTGNTEAFF
few TRBJ2-5 TRBV3-1/TRBV3-2 15 TRBD2 TGTGCCAGCAGCCAACTTAGCGGGGGGCAAAAGACCCAGTACTTC CASSQLSGGQKTQYF
. TRBJ1-4 TRBV6-5 14 TRBD1 TGTGCCAGCTCCGGAGGGGGCTTCGGTGAAAAACTGTTTTTT CASSGGGFGEKLFF
. TRBJ1-2 TRBV6-5 13 . TGTGCCAGCAGTAAAACCGCGATCTATGGCTACACCTTC CASSKTAIYGYTF
few TRBJ1-2 TRBV5-1 13 . TGCGCCAGCAGCTTGGCAGGGGTCGGTGGCTACACCTTC CASSLAGVGGYTF
. TRBJ2-5 TRBV18 17 TRBD2 TGTGCCAGCTCGGAAGGGGGACTAGCGGGAGGTCAAGAGACCCAGTACTTC CASSEGGLAGGQETQYF
. TRBJ1-6 TRBV24-1 12 . TGTGCCACGTCCAGGGGTAATTCACCCCTCCACTTT CATSRGNSPLHF
. TRBJ1-1 TRBV7-8 15 . TGTGCCAGCAGCCCGGGAGGCAGGCGTCACACTGAAGCTTTCTTT CASSPGGRRHTEAFF
. TRBJ1-3 TRBV7-2 14 TRBD1 TGTGCCAGCAGCTTAAGAACAGGGGGGAACACCATATATTTT CASSLRTGGNTIYF
once TRBJ2-1 TRBV28 17 TRBD2 TGTGCCAGCAGTTCCGGACTGACTAGCGGGAGATACAATGAGCAGTTCTTC CASSSGLTSGRYNEQFF
. TRBJ2-7 TRBV6-1 15 TRBD1 TGTGCCAGCAGACCACCCGGACAGGGCAGCGACGAGCAGTACTTC CASRPPGQGSDEQYF
. TRBJ1-3 TRBV11-3 15 . TGTGCCAGCAGCCAAAGCGGTAACTCTGGAAACACCATATATTTT CASSQSGNSGNTIYF
. TRBJ2-1 TRBV11-2 17 TRBD2 TGTGCCAGCAGCCCGGGGACTAGCGGGAATTCCTACAATGAGCAGTTCTTC CASSPGTSGNSYNEQFF